These 18 T cell receptor beta chains were all obtained from the same sample, sequenced in a study of vaccination and CD4 T cells after COVID-19. Sequenced with the Oncomine TCR Beta short-read assay was DNA taken from cultured CD4+ T cells. TCRdb analysed the PCR reads with MiXCR anew, one entry per CDR3 protein. The sample consists of around 3,000 distinct CDR3 sequences, around 32% of them appearing once. Indicated treatment: approximately 11-day PBMC culture with coronavirus spike peptide pools or control peptides (ViraFEST assay). The collection of CD4+ T cells from the unexposed donor took place before the COVID-19 pandemic (2011-2018). These receptors have no known antigen. The sequenced sample consisted of CD4+ T cells from blood, cultured in vitro. Receptors were obtained from a human donor in good health.

The chain is built from TRBV7-8 and TRBJ2-2, with 8 bases aligning to TRBD2. Trimming removed 7 bases from V and 5 bases from J; junction bases left unmatched: 12. CDR3 length: 16 residues. Looked up from germline, CDR1 is SGHVS and CDR2 is FQNEAQ. The DNA for the CDR3 is TGTGCCAGCACCCTGGGGGAGAGACTAGCGACCGGGGAGCTGTTTTTT. It codes for CASTLGERLATGELFF.

This clonotype was counted a single time. The chain is built from TRBV27 and TRBJ2-3, with D perhaps TRBD2 (6 bases). Germline V gene lookup returns CDR1 MNHEY and CDR2 SMNVEV (reference sequence). CDR3 length: 15 amino acids. The V gene lost 2 bases and the J gene lost 11 bases, with 20 bases spanning the gap. The CDR3 DNA reads TGTGCCAGCAGTTTAGGGAGGCACGGGGGATCTAAGCAGTATTTT. Protein product: CASSLGRHGGSKQYF.

The sample holds one count of this clonotype. V usage is TRBV5-5 and J usage is TRBJ1-2, with a weak D call TRBD1 (5 bases). Trimming removed 1 base at V and 0 bases at J, with 13 bases between. This CDR3 has 16 residues. Germline V lookup: CDR1 SGHKS, CDR2 YYEKEE (reference sequence). The CDR3 is CASSLSTATANYGYTF. The CDR3 DNA follows: TGTGCCAGCAGCTTGTCGACAGCTACAGCTAACTATGGCTACACCTTC.

The rearrangement uses TRBV6-1 and TRBJ2-2; D unclear. V was shortened by 7 bases and J by 2 bases, with 11 bases between the two germline ends. CDR1 MNHNS and CDR2 SASEGT come from the germline V gene. This CDR3 has 14 residues. CDR3 DNA sequence: TGTGCCAGCACCGACACGTTCAACACCGGGGAGCTGTTTTTT. Its translation: CASTDTFNTGELFF.

The gene calls are TRBV19 and TRBJ1-2; the match to TRBD1 covers 8 bases. The CDR3 spans 14 residues. V gave up 3 bases and J gave up 5 bases; unmatched junction bases: 5. The V gene's germline CDR1 is LNHDA and CDR2 SQIVND (reference sequence). In DNA, the CDR3 is TGTGCCAGTAGTATCGACGGGACAGGATATGGCTACACCTTC. It translates to CASSIDGTGYGYTF. The variable domain in full, with the rest retrieved from reference TRBV19 and TRBJ1-2, is DGGITQSPKYLFRKEGQNVTLSCEQNLNHDAMYWYRQDPGQGLRLIYYSQIVNDFQKGDIAEGYSVSREKKESFPLTVTSAQKNPTAFYLCASSIDGTGYGYTFGSGTRLTVV.

The rearrangement joins TRBV7-2 to TRBJ1-4; a weak D match, TRBD1 (6 bases). Germline loops: CDR1 SGHTA, CDR2 FQGNSA. The CDR3 runs to 16 residues. V dropped 5 bases and J dropped 4 bases, with 17 bases sitting between them. This chain's CDR3 is CASSKTQGRGNEKLFF. The CDR3 DNA reads as TGTGCCAGCAGCAAAACACAGGGAAGGGGTAATGAAAAACTGTTTTTT. The entire variable domain, with the rest obtained from reference TRBV7-2 and TRBJ1-4, is as follows: GAGVSQSPSNKVTEKGKDVELRCDPISGHTALYWYRQSLGQGLEFLIYFQGNSAPDKSGLPSDRFSAERTGGSVSTLTIQRTQQEDSAVYLCASSKTQGRGNEKLFFGSGTQLSVL.

The J gene is TRBJ2-6, the V gene TRBV10-3; D could derive from TRBD1 or TRBD2 (6 bases each). This CDR3 contains 18 residues. V was trimmed by 1 base and J by 0 bases, leaving 13 bases between them. In germline, CDR1 is ENHRY, CDR2 SYGVKD. The CDR3 DNA follows: TGTGCCATCAGTGAGTTGGGGGGACAAAGCTCTGGGGCCAACGTCCTGACTTTC. Translation gives CAISELGGQSSGANVLTF.

This clonotype came up once. This chain connects TRBV20-1 to TRBJ2-7; D gene uncertain. Trimming removed 0 bases from V and 3 bases from J, with 12 bases in between. This CDR3 contains 14 residues. From germline, CDR1 is DFQATT and CDR2 SNEGSKA (reference sequence). The CDR3 nucleotides are TGCAGTGCTAGAGATCGTAGCAACTTCTACGAGCAGTACTTC. Its protein is CSARDRSNFYEQYF.

This clonotype was observed a few times. The rearrangement links TRBV4-1 to TRBJ2-7, with TRBD2 as a possible D gene (5 bases). CDR3 length equals 14 residues. The germline CDR1 and CDR2 sequences are MGHRA and YSYEKL. With 4 bases removed from V and 0 bases from J, the gap between germline ends came to 10 bases. CDR3 DNA: TGCGCCAGCAGCCCTGGACTGTACTCCTACGAGCAGTACTTC. Amino acids: CASSPGLYSYEQYF.

The gene calls are TRBV5-1 and TRBJ2-7; tentatively, D is TRBD1 (6 bases). V lost 4 bases and J 8 bases, leaving 10 bases between the germline ends. From germline, CDR1 is SGHRS and CDR2 YFSETQ. This CDR3 is built from 11 residues. DNA for the CDR3: TGCGCCAGCAGCCTAACAGGGAAGCAGTACTTC. Translating gives CASSLTGKQYF.

CDR3 sequence: CASSFWGGPRPGELFF. The CDR3 DNA sequence: TGTGCCAGCAGTTTCTGGGGAGGGCCCAGGCCCGGGGAGCTGTTTTTT. This rearrangement joins TRBV28 to TRBJ2-2, with 7 bases lining up with TRBD2. The V gene's germline CDR1 is MDHEN and CDR2 SYDVKM. The CDR3 is 16 amino acids. Germline trimming cut 3 bases from V and 6 bases from J; bases unmatched to any gene: 10.

This CDR3 is CSAQVPGLAGNEQFF. The CDR3 DNA reads TGCAGCGCTCAGGTGCCGGGACTAGCGGGCAATGAGCAGTTCTTC. This chain uses TRBV29-1 with TRBJ2-1, with 12 bases that match TRBD2. Germline V gene data show CDR1 as SQVTM and CDR2 as ANQGSEA. This CDR3 region has 15 residues. V lost 7 bases to trimming and J lost 6 bases; unmatched junction nucleotides: 10.

A few counts support this clonotype. This chain connects TRBV6-2 or TRBV6-3 to TRBJ1-2, with no clear D. This CDR3 has 13 residues. Per germline, CDR1 MNHEY and CDR2 SVGEGT. V dropped 2 bases and J dropped 1 base, with 5 bases sitting between them. The CDR3: CASSYAHNYGYTF. For the CDR3, the DNA is TGTGCCAGCAGTTACGCTCATAACTATGGCTACACCTTC.

The chain couples TRBV18 to TRBJ1-1, with D possibly TRBD1 on 5 matching bases. CDR3 length equals 14 residues. The germline CDR1 and CDR2 sequences are KGHSH and LQKENI. Trimming shortened V by 6 bases and J by 0 bases, and 11 bases separated the two germline ends. CDR3 bases: TGTGCCAGCTCCCCCGACAGAATGAACACTGAAGCTTTCTTT. Translated, it gives CASSPDRMNTEAFF.

Relative to its sample, this clonotype is medium-sized (0.01 to 0.1%). CDR3 sequence (DNA): TGTGCCAGCAGTTACTCGGGACGGGATGGCTACACCTTC. Translated, it gives CASSYSGRDGYTF. V usage is TRBV6-5 and J usage is TRBJ1-2, with D possibly TRBD1 on 5 matching bases. The ends were cut back, 0 bases at V and 6 bases at J, with 8 bases in the middle. The CDR3 loop spans 13 amino acids. The germline gives CDR1 MNHEY, CDR2 SVGAGI.

This chain connects TRBV20-1 to TRBJ2-5; D remains unclear. Germline CDR1 DFQATT, CDR2 SNEGSKA (reference sequence). The ends were cut back, 0 bases at V and 4 bases at J, with 9 bases in the middle. This CDR3 has 13 amino acids. The chain's CDR3 is CSARDNPSETQYF. In DNA, the CDR3 is TGCAGTGCTAGAGATAACCCTTCAGAGACCCAGTACTTC.

The chain couples TRBV7-2 to TRBJ1-4; TRBD1 matches 7 bases. The germline V gene encodes CDR1 SGHTA and CDR2 FQGNSA. Losses at the gene ends were 6 bases for V and 8 bases for J; bases not matched to a gene: 9. CDR3 size: 14 residues. CDR3 coding DNA: TGTGCCAGCAGTATTGACAGGGCCCACGAAAAACTGTTTTTT. Translation gives CASSIDRAHEKLFF.

This clonotype was counted only a few times. The rearrangement uses TRBV5-1 and TRBJ2-2, with D hard to call. Germline CDR1 reads SGHRS; CDR2 reads YFSETQ. The length of the CDR3 is 15 residues. Trimming pared 2 bases from V and 8 bases from J, leaving 16 bases between. The CDR3 sequence is CASSFRQDGLGELFF. DNA of the CDR3: TGCGCCAGCAGCTTTAGGCAGGACGGTTTGGGGGAGCTGTTTTTT.